This record covers a single T cell receptor (beta chain). This sample was included in a study of blood T cell repertoires in COVID-19. Overall study: Nucleic acid was either cDNA or gDNA, and it came from T cells, B-cell-depleted T cells, or PBMCs.

Trimming took 3 bases from V and 8 from J, leaving 13 bases between them. The CDR3 totals 13 residues. Germline CDR1 is SNHLY and CDR2 is FYNNEI. Assay: immunoSEQ multiplex PCR; the TCRdb copy retains only in-frame clones and omits some. The sample records about 83,000 clones, 65% to 85% being singletons. The sample taken for sequencing was peripheral blood. The chain recombines TRBV2 with TRBJ1-1; D uncertain. This sequence originates from a woman older than 75 with acute or convalescent COVID-19. The CDR3 coding sequence is TGTGCCAGCAGTGATCCTTCGGGGAGGGAAGCTTTCTTT. Protein: CASSDPSGREAFF.